The rows below give T cell receptor beta chains drawn from one sample of a study of blood T cell repertoires in COVID-19. The table came from immunoSEQ multiplex PCR; TCRdb's copy has only in-frame clones and leaves some out. Of approximately 220,000 clones in the sample, around four fifths were seen once. The sample comprised peripheral blood. The receptors were sampled from a woman aged 70-85 years with acute or convalescent COVID-19. The CDR3 runs from the conserved cysteine through the conserved F or W. Each record gives: V gene, clone size, D gene, J gene, CDR3 protein, CDR3 DNA. A D gene is named only where the DNA matches it firmly. Size is stated for part of the rows, as once, few or many counts, or as a class when the clone is expanded.

TRBV6-5	once	NA	TRBJ1-4	CASRDIHFNEKLFF	TGTGCCAGCCGGGACATACACTTTAATGAAAAACTGTTTTTT
TRBV7-8	once	NA	TRBJ1-2	CASSLGTWEGYTF	TGTGCCAGCAGCCTGGGGACATGGGAAGGCTACACCTTC
TRBV2	NA	TRBD2	TRBJ2-1	CASPLAGGRYEQFF	TGTGCCAGCCCACTAGCGGGGGGGCGGTATGAGCAGTTCTTC
TRBV7-8	NA	NA	TRBJ1-3	CASSSGNSGNTIYF	TGTGCCAGCAGCTCGGGGAACTCTGGAAACACCATATATTTT
TRBV7-8	few	NA	TRBJ1-5	CASSLGGNNQPQHF	TGTGCCAGCAGCTTAGGAGGGAACAATCAGCCCCAGCATTTT
TRBV27	NA	TRBD1	TRBJ1-6	CASSRRQGAHSPLHF	TGTGCCAGCAGTCGACGACAGGGGGCTCATTCACCCCTCCACTTT
TRBV3-1/TRBV3-2	NA	NA	TRBJ2-7	CASSQIYSDFYEQYF	TGTGCCAGCAGCCAAATTTATTCGGACTTCTACGAGCAGTACTTC
TRBV11-2	NA	TRBD1	TRBJ1-6	CASSLTGDSSYNSPLHF	TGTGCCAGCAGTTTAACAGGGGACAGCTCCTATAATTCACCCCTCCACTTT
TRBV2	NA	NA	TRBJ1-2	CASSEGRAWANYGYTF	TGTGCCAGCAGTGAAGGGAGGGCGTGGGCTAACTATGGCTACACCTTC
TRBV28	once	TRBD1	TRBJ1-2	CASSRQGDGYTF	TGTGCCAGCAGTCGACAGGGGGATGGCTACACCTTC
TRBV18	NA	TRBD1	TRBJ1-6	CASSPGTGDSPLHF	TGTGCCAGCTCACCCGGGACAGGGGATTCACCCCTCCACTTT
TRBV24-1	few	NA	TRBJ1-1	CATQGGATNTEAFF	TGTGCCACCCAAGGAGGGGCAACGAACACTGAAGCTTTCTTT
TRBV18	NA	TRBD1	TRBJ2-1	CASSPPIGTEKYNEQFF	TGTGCCAGCTCACCACCGATAGGGACAGAGAAGTACAATGAGCAGTTCTTC
TRBV10-3	NA	TRBD1	TRBJ2-3	CAISESETGGTDTQYF	TGTGCCATCAGTGAGTCGGAGACAGGGGGCACAGATACGCAGTATTTT
TRBV5-1	NA	TRBD1	TRBJ1-2	CASSLMGQDYGYTF	TGCGCCAGCAGCTTGATGGGACAGGACTATGGCTACACCTTC
TRBV7-9	many	NA	TRBJ1-2	CASSFKTRGNGYTF	TGTGCCAGCAGCTTTAAAACACGAGGAAATGGCTACACCTTC
TRBV24-1	NA	NA	TRBJ1-1	CATSDSGRPSSEAFF	TGTGCCACCAGTGATTCAGGGCGCCCCTCTTCTGAAGCTTTCTTT
TRBV7-8	NA	NA	TRBJ1-3	CASSLVFGALSGNTIYF	TGTGCCAGCAGCTTAGTGTTTGGGGCTCTCTCTGGAAACACCATATATTTT
TRBV10-1	NA	TRBD1	TRBJ2-3	CASSDPGQGGHTQYF	TGCGCCAGCAGTGATCCGGGACAGGGAGGGCATACGCAGTATTTT
TRBV7-2	NA	TRBD1	TRBJ1-2	CASRSPQDRGPANYGYTF	TGTGCCAGCAGGTCACCTCAAGACAGGGGGCCAGCTAACTATGGCTACACCTTC
TRBV28	NA	NA	TRBJ2-5	CASTSSGETQYF	TGTGCCAGCACATCCAGCGGGGAGACCCAGTACTTC
TRBV25-1	NA	NA	TRBJ1-3	CASSTPSGGTSGNTIYF	TGTGCCAGCAGTACCCCGTCCGGCGGGACGTCTGGAAACACCATATATTTT
TRBV5-1	NA	NA	TRBJ1-2	CASSLGDYGYTF	TGCGCCAGCAGCTTAGGGGACTATGGCTACACCTTC
TRBV10-1	NA	NA	TRBJ2-7	CASIETEFYEQYF	TGCGCCAGCATCGAGACAGAGTTCTACGAGCAGTACTTC
TRBV5-6	once	TRBD2	TRBJ2-3	CASCDSGGEADTQYF	TGTGCCAGTTGTGATAGCGGGGGGGAAGCAGATACGCAGTATTTT
TRBV3-1/TRBV3-2	few	TRBD2	TRBJ2-5	CASSLTGLSGVRAQYF	TGTGCCAGCAGCCTAACAGGACTTAGCGGGGTAAGGGCCCAGTACTTC
TRBV5-5	few	TRBD1	TRBJ2-7	CASSIRGPGAYEQYF	TGTGCCAGCAGCATCAGGGGGCCAGGGGCCTACGAGCAGTACTTC
TRBV12-3/TRBV12-4	few	NA	TRBJ2-7	CASSLRLREQYF	TGTGCCAGCAGTTTAAGACTGAGGGAGCAGTACTTC
TRBV27	NA	NA	TRBJ1-4	CASSFSGGWEKLFF	TGTGCCAGCAGTTTTTCGGGGGGTTGGGAAAAACTGTTTTTT
TRBV4-2	NA	TRBD2	TRBJ2-5	CASSQDRRGGIETQYF	TGTGCCAGCAGCCAAGATAGGCGGGGGGGCATAGAGACCCAGTACTTC
TRBV3-1/TRBV3-2	NA	NA	TRBJ2-4	CASSQRWIQYF	TGTGCCAGCAGCCAACGGTGGATTCAGTACTTC